The sample holds a few counts of the clone carrying this TCR beta chain. Antigen specificity is unknown. Germline V gene lookup returns CDR1 SGHRS and CDR2 YFSETQ. The CDR3 has 15 residues. With 4 bases removed from V and 0 bases from J, the gap between germline ends came to 10 bases. One entry per CDR3 protein, called by TCRdb with MiXCR from the 5' RACE reads. The sample comprises a few hundred thousand distinct CDR3 sequences, about 22% of which are singletons, and approximately 8.4% rests with the top ten. The data were taken from a study of T-cell memory formation after mild COVID-19. In the study overall: TCR clusters mostly belonged to single donors. Regarding the study as a whole: Clones that got smaller from day 15 to 85 had even CD4/CD8, while clones growing later tipped toward CD4+. Detection of some responders pre-infection suggested pre-existing cross-reactive memory T cells participated. The CD4+ clones that contracted clustered mainly within CM and EM, and the CD8+ clones concentrated in EMRA.

This clonotype originated in an adult woman who had mild COVID-19 (a few samples of this study predate the infection). Cell type and time point are not known. The chain has TRBV5-1 and TRBJ1-4; perhaps TRBD1 as D (5 bases). The sample consisted of PBMCs or a T cell subset sorted from them (not recorded which). The CDR3 spells CASSADSPTNEKLFF. CDR3 bases: TGCGCCAGCAGCGCAGACAGTCCAACTAATGAAAAACTGTTTTTT.